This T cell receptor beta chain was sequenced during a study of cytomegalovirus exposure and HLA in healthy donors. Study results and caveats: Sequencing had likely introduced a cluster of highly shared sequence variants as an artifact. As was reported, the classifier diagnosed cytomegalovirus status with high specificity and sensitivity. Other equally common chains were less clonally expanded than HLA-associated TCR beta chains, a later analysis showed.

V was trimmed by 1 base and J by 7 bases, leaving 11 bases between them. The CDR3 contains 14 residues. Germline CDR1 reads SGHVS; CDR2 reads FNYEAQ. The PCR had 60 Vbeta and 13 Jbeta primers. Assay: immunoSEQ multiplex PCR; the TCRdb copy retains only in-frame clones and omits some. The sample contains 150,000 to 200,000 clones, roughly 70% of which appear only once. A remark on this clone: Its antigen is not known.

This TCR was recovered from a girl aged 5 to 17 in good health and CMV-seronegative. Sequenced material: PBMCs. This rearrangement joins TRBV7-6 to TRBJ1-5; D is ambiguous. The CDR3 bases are TGTGCCAGCAGCTTAGGCCCCTCAGGACAGCCCCAGCATTTT. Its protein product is CASSLGPSGQPQHF.